This T cell receptor (beta chain) was sequenced in a study of T-cell memory formation after mild COVID-19 (dated by TCRdb to the early 2020s). About the study as a whole: TCR sequence clusters from the two donors were largely donor specific. Longitudinal TCRalpha and TCRbeta repertoire sequencing tracked T-cell clones expanding and contracting after mild COVID-19 in two donors. Two young, previously healthy adult volunteers, one female and one male, were included in the cohort.

Remarks on this clonotype: Its antigen remains unidentified. No qualities accompany the bases; no much larger clone lies one base away.

The data were produced on an Illumina NovaSeq 6000. Using 5'RACE with constant-segment primers, TCRalpha and TCRbeta cDNA libraries were constructed, with sample barcodes and unique molecular identifiers added in the process. Trizol reagent was used to extract RNA from every sample. Amplification of the libraries took two PCR steps, and the second step added a second sample barcode plus Illumina TruSeq adapters. Sequencing of libraries was performed on an Illumina NovaSeq with 2 x 150 bp paired-end reads. In the source study's methods: Reads were demultiplexed and collapsed into UMI-guided consensus sequences with migec v1.2.7. Using mixcr v2.1.11, the UMI consensuses were aligned to TRA and TRB V and J templates and assembled into clonotypes. Clonotypes were classified as expanded or contracted when called significant by both edgeR and NoisET, with noise models trained on biological replicates. For edgeR calls, a false discovery rate-adjusted p below 0.01 and a log2 fold-change threshold of 1 were applied. As an exploratory analysis of dynamics, PCA with hierarchical clustering was applied to max-normalized trajectories of the 1000 most abundant clonotypes. Separately sequenced CD4+ and CD8+ repertoires were used to assign a CD4 or CD8 phenotype to each responding clone. TCRdb itself trimmed the public reads at Q25 with fastp, ran MiXCR and retained productive beta chains. Merged by CDR3 protein, the rows form single entries marked with the most common genes and DNA. TCRdb, rather than the study authors, made the V and J calls. This sample holds about 440,000 distinct CDR3 sequences; 20% were observed only once. The top ten hold more than 8% of the sample.

The CDR3 contains 13 residues, cysteine and phenylalanine counted. Only CDR3 DNA is held: 39 bases, read in frame from base 1. V loses 5 bases at its end and J loses 5 bases; junction bases beyond the gene matches: 5. Looking up the germline V gene (reference sequence) yields CDR1 SEHNR and CDR2 FQNEAQ. Here is what the overall study found, with its caveats: The study included only a couple of mild cases, and larger cohorts that include severe cases with pre-infection samples were judged to be necessary. Some responding clones were detected in pre-infection memory, suggesting pre-existing cross-reactive memory T cells joined the SARS-CoV-2 response. Clones that contracted from day 15 to 85 showed balanced CD4/CD8 phenotypes, whereas a second wave of clones that expanded from day 15 to 37 leaned towards CD4+. The second-wave clones that peaked on day 37 were not confirmed to be SARS-CoV-2 specific. Contracting CD4+ clones were found mainly in CM and EM memory subsets, while CD8+ clones were enriched in EMRA.

PBMCs were isolated by Ficoll-Paque density gradient centrifugation. Sequenced sample: PBMCs or a T cell subset sorted from them (not recorded which). This chain joins TRBV7-9 to TRBJ1-2; TRBD1 matches 7 bases in the middle. This clonotype was sampled from an adult woman who had mild COVID-19 (a few samples of this study predate the infection). The sample titles of this study are shuffled in the database, so cell type and time point are left out; the donor was told from shared clones. The CDR3 corresponds to CASSPQGKYGYTF. Read as DNA, the sequence is TGTGCCAGCAGCCCACAGGGGAAATATGGCTACACCTTC.